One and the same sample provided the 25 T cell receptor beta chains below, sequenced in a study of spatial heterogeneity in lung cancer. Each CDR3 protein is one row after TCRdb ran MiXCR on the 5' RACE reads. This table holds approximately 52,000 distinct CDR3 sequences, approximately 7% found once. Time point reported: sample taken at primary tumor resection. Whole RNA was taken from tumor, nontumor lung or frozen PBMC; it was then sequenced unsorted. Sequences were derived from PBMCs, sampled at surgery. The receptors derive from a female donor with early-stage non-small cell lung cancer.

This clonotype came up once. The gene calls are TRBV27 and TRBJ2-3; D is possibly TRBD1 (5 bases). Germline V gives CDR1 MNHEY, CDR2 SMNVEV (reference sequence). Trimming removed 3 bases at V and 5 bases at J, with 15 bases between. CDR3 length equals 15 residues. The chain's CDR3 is CASSLSRVIRDTQYF. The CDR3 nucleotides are TGTGCCAGCAGTTTGTCCAGGGTTATTCGAGATACGCAGTATTTT.

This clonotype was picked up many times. The CDR3 DNA reads as TGTGCCAGCAGTCGGGGCCAATTGGGGATCTACGAGCAGTACTTC. Translating gives CASSRGQLGIYEQYF. The rearrangement links TRBV12-3 or TRBV12-4 to TRBJ2-7; D may be TRBD1 or TRBD2 (5 bases each). CDR3 length equals 15 residues. V dropped 5 bases and J dropped 3 bases, with 17 bases sitting between them.

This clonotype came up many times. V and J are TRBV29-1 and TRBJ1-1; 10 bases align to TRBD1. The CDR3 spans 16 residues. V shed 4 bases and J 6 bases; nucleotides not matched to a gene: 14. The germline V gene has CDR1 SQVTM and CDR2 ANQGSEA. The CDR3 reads CSVVPPRDRGDPEAFF. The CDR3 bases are TGCAGCGTTGTGCCGCCACGGGACAGGGGCGATCCTGAAGCTTTCTTT.

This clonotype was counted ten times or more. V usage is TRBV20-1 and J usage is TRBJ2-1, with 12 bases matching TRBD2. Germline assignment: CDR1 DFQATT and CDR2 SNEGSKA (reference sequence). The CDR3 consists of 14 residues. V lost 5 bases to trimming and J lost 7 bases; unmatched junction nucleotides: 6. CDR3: CSAPRLAGENEQFF. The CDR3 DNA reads TGCAGTGCTCCACGACTAGCGGGGGAAAATGAGCAGTTCTTC.

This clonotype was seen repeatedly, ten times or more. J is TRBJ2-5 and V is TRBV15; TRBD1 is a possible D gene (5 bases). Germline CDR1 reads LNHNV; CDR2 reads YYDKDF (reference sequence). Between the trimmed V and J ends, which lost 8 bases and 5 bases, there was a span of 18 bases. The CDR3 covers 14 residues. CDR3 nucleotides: TGTGCCACCCGTAGTGGGGCCGGCAGGGAGACCCAGTACTTC. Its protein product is CATRSGAGRETQYF. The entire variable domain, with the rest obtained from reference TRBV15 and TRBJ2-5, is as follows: DAMVIQNPRYQVTQFGKPVTLSCSQTLNHNVMYWYQQKSSQAPKLLFHYYDKDFNNEADTPDNFQSRRPNTSFCFLDIRSPGLGDTAMYLCATRSGAGRETQYFGPGTRLLVL.

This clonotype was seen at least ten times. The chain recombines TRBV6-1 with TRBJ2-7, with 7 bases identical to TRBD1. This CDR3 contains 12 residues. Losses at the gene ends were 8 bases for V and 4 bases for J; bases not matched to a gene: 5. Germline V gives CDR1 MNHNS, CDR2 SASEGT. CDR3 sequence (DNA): TGTGCCAGCCGGGACAGAGGATACGAGCAGTACTTC. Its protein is CASRDRGYEQYF.

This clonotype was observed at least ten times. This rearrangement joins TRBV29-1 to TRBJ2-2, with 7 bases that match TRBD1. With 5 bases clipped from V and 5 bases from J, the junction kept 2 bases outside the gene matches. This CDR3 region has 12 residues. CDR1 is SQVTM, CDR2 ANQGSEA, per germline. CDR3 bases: TGCAGCGTTCAGACAGGGACCGGGGAGCTGTTTTTT. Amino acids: CSVQTGTGELFF.

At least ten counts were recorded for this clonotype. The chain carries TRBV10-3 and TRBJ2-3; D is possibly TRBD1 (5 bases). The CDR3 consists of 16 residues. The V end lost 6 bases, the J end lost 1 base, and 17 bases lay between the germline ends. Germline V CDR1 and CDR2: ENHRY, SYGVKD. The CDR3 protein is CAISANRGQGTDTQYF. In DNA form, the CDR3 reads TGTGCCATCAGCGCTAATAGGGGTCAGGGCACAGATACGCAGTATTTT.

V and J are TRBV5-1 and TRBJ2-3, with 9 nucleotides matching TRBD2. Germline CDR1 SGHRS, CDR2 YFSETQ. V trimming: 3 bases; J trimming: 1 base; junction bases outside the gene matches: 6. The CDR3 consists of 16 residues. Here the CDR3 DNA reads TGCGCCAGCAGCTGGGAGCGGGGGGCACGCACAGATACGCAGTATTTT. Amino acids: CASSWERGARTDTQYF.

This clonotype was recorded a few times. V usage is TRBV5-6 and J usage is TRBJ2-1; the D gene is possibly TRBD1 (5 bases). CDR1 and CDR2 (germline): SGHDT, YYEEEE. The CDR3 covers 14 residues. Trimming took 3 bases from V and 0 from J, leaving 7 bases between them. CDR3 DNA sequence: TGTGCCAGCAGCTCGGACAACTCCTACAATGAGCAGTTCTTC. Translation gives CASSSDNSYNEQFF.

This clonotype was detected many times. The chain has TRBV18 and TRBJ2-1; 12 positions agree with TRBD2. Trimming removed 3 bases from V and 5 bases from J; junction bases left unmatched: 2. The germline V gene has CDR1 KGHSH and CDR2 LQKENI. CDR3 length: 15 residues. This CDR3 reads CASSPRTSGDNEQFF. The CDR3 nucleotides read TGTGCCAGCTCACCTCGGACTAGCGGGGACAATGAGCAGTTCTTC.

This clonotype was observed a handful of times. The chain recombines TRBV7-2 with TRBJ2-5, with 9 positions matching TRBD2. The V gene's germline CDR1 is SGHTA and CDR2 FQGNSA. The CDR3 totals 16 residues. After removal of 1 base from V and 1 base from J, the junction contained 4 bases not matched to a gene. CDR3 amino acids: CASSLGWRGGQETQYF. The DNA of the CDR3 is TGTGCCAGCAGCTTAGGATGGCGGGGGGGCCAAGAGACCCAGTACTTC.

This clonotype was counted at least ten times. The CDR3 region is CASSLQFAGWDEQYF. The CDR3 DNA follows: TGCGCCAGCAGCCTTCAGTTTGCCGGCTGGGACGAGCAGTACTTC. This rearrangement joins TRBV4-3 to TRBJ2-7; D gene uncertain. The CDR3 contains 15 residues. Trimming removed 4 bases from V and 5 bases from J, with 18 bases in between. The germline V gene has CDR1 LGHNA and CDR2 YSLEER.

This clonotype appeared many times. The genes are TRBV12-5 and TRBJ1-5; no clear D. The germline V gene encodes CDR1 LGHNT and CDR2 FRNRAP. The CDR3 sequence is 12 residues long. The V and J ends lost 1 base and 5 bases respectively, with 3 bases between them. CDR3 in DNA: TGTGCTAGTGGTTTGGATTATCAGCCCCAGCATTTT. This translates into CASGLDYQPQHF.

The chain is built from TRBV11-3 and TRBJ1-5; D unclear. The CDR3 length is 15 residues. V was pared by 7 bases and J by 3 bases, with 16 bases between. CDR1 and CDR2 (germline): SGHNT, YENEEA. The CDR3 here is CASTNGCSFNQPQHF. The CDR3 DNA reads TGTGCCAGCACCAATGGGTGCAGTTTCAATCAGCCCCAGCATTTT.

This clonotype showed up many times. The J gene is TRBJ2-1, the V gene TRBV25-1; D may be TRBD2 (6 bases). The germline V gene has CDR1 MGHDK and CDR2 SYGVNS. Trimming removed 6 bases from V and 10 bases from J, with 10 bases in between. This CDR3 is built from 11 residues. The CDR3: CASRGGPEQFF. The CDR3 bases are TGTGCCAGCAGGGGGGGTCCCGAGCAGTTCTTC.

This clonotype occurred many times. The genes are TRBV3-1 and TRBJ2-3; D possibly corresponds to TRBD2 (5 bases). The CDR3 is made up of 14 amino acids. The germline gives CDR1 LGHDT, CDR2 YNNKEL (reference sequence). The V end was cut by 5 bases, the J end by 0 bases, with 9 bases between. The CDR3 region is CASSSRTSTDTQYF. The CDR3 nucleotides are TGTGCCAGCAGCTCCCGGACTAGCACAGATACGCAGTATTTT.

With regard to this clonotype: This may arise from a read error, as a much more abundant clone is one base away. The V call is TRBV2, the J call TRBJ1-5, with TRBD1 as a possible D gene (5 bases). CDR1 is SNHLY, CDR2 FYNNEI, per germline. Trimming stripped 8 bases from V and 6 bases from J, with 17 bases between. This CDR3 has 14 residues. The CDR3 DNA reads TGTGCCAGCCGCATGTGGGGGACGGGTCAGCCCCAGCATTTT. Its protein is CASRMWGTGQPQHF.

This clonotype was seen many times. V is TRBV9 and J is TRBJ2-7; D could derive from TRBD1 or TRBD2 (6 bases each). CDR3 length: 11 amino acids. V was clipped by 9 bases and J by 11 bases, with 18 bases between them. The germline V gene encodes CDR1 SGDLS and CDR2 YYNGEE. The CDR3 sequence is CATNRGPSEYF. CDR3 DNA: TGTGCCACCAACCGGGGGCCCTCGGAGTACTTC. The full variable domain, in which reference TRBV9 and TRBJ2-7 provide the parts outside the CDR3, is DSGVTQTPKHLITATGQRVTLRCSPRSGDLSVYWYQQSLDQGLQFLIQYYNGEERAKGNILERFSAQQFPDLHSELNLSSLELGDSALYFCATNRGPSEYFGPGTRLTVT.

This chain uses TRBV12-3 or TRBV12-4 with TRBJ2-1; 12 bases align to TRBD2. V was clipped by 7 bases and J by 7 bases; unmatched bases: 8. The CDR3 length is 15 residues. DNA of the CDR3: TGTGCCAGCACCCAAGGCGGGACTAGCGGGAATGAGCAGTTCTTC. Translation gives CASTQGGTSGNEQFF.

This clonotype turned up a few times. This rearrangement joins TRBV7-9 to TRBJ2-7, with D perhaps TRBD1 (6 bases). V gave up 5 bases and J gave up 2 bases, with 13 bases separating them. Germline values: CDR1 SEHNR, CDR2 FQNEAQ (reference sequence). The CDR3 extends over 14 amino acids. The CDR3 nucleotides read TGTGCCAGCAGCCCACAGGGATCTGCCTACGAGCAGTACTTC. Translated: CASSPQGSAYEQYF.

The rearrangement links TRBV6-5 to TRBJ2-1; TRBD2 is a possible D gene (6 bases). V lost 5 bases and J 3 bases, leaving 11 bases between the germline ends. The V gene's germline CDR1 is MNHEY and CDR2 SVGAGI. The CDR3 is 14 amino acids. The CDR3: CASSVRGRYNEQFF. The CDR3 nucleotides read TGTGCCAGCAGTGTGCGGGGACGCTACAATGAGCAGTTCTTC.

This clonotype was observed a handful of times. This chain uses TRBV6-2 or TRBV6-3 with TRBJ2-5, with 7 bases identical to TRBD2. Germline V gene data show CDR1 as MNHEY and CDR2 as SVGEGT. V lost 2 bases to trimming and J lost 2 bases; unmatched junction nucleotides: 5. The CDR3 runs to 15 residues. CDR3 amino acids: CASSYRRGTQETQYF. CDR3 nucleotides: TGTGCCAGCAGTTACCGGCGGGGGACGCAAGAGACCCAGTACTTC.

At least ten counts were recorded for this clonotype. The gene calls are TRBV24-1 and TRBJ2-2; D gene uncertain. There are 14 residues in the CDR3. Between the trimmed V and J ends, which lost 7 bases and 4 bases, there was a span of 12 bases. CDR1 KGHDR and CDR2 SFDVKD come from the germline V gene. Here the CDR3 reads CATSAPVGTGELFF. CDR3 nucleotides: TGTGCCACCAGCGCGCCTGTGGGCACCGGGGAGCTGTTTTTT.

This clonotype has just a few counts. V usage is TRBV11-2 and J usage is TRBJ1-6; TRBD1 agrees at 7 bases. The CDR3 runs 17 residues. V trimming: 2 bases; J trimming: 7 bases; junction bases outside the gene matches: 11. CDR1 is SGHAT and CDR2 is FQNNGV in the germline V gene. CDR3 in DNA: TGTGCCAGCAGCTTATCTTGGAGCAGCAGGGGGAATTCACCCCTCCACTTT. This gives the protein CASSLSWSSRGNSPLHF.